The 26 T cell receptor beta chains presented below share a single source sample, sequenced in a study of T cells in Graves' hyperthyroidism and ophthalmopathy (dated by TCRdb to the late 2010s). The library was made by multiplex PCR. The instrument given in TCRdb is Illumina HiSeq 2000. Amplification of TCR beta CDR3 regions was carried out from RNA transcripts. For the first round of RT-PCR on the TCR CDR3, the HTBI primer set was used together with the Qiagen OneStep RT-PCR kit. The raw public data were reprocessed by TCRdb itself: fastp quality trimming at Q25, MiXCR clonotype calling, in-frame beta chains only. Each record represents a unique CDR3 protein, reported with the most common genes and DNA among its rows. This sample gives some 180,000 distinct CDR3 sequences in total; 17% of them show up just once. The ten most abundant clones make up approximately 56% of the sample. The sequencing input was blood. The receptors shown here come from a woman between 50 and 59 years old with Graves' hyperthyroidism.

This clonotype was recorded many times. CDR3 in amino acids: CASSLWTGGMSTDTQYF. DNA of the CDR3: TGTGCCAGCAGTTTATGGACAGGGGGCATGAGCACAGATACGCAGTATTTT. The rearrangement uses TRBV28 and TRBJ2-3; 10 bases match TRBD1. The J segment lost 0 bases and the V segment lost 0 bases, leaving 3 bases of the junction unmatched. CDR3 length: 17 amino acids. Germline loops: CDR1 MDHEN, CDR2 SYDVKM.

This clonotype was observed at least ten times. The gene calls are TRBV6-1 and TRBJ1-2; weak D call: TRBD1 (6 bases). CDR3 length: 16 amino acids. Germline V gene data show CDR1 as MNHNS and CDR2 as SASEGT. The V and J ends lost 2 bases and 8 bases respectively, with 21 bases between them. This CDR3 reads CASSERDTNSLRGYTF. CDR3 DNA: TGTGCCAGCAGTGAACGGGACACCAACTCCCTTCGGGGCTACACCTTC.

Many counts were recorded for this clonotype. The chain combines TRBV7-9 with TRBJ2-7; D perhaps matches TRBD1 (6 bases). V gave up 0 bases and J gave up 3 bases, with 12 bases separating them. Germline CDR1 is SEHNR and CDR2 is FQNEAQ (reference sequence). CDR3 size: 15 residues. The CDR3 loop is CASSLARDKGYEQYF. The CDR3 bases are TGTGCCAGCAGCTTAGCACGGGACAAAGGCTACGAGCAGTACTTC.

The rearrangement links TRBV11-3 to TRBJ2-3, with 7 bases aligning to TRBD2. Germline V gene lookup returns CDR1 SGHNT and CDR2 YENEEA. The CDR3 is 17 amino acids. Germline trimming cut 1 base from V and 2 bases from J; bases unmatched to any gene: 9. The CDR3 DNA is TGTGCCAGCAGCTTAGGCGGTAGCGGGTGGTCCACAGATACGCAGTATTTT. Protein product: CASSLGGSGWSTDTQYF.

The rearrangement joins TRBV5-1 to TRBJ2-7; D perhaps matches TRBD2 (6 bases). Germline V lookup: CDR1 SGHRS, CDR2 YFSETQ. The CDR3 has 15 amino acids. With 0 bases removed from V and 2 bases from J, the gap between germline ends came to 12 bases. CDR3 in DNA: TGCGCCAGCAGCTTGGGTCGGGAGCCGGCCTACGAGCAGTACTTC. This codes for CASSLGREPAYEQYF.

This clonotype showed up many times. This chain connects TRBV6-5 to TRBJ2-1; D gene uncertain. This CDR3 has 13 amino acids. V shed 2 bases and J shed 6 bases, with 8 bases lying between them. The V gene's germline CDR1 is MNHEY and CDR2 SVGAGI. The CDR3 spells CASSYRRFNEQFF. CDR3 nucleotides: TGTGCCAGCAGTTACCGCCGGTTCAATGAGCAGTTCTTC.

The table lists this clonotype with many counts. The chain recombines TRBV12-3 or TRBV12-4 with TRBJ2-7; D tentatively fits TRBD1 or TRBD2 (5 bases each). CDR3 length: 13 amino acids. V lost 1 base and J 6 bases, leaving 10 bases between the germline ends. This chain's CDR3 is CASSLGGIGEQYF. The CDR3 region has the DNA TGTGCCAGCAGTTTAGGGGGGATTGGCGAGCAGTACTTC.

This clonotype was detected many times. The CDR3 region is CASSPESAGRTEAFF. Here the CDR3 DNA reads TGTGCCAGCTCACCAGAATCGGCAGGCCGCACTGAAGCTTTCTTT. The chain couples TRBV18 to TRBJ1-1; D is undetermined. Trimming pared 2 bases from V and 4 bases from J, leaving 14 bases between. Germline V gene data show CDR1 as KGHSH and CDR2 as LQKENI. CDR3 length: 15 amino acids.

This clonotype was recorded a few times. The V and J genes are TRBV29-1 and TRBJ2-3, with 10 bases fitting TRBD1. CDR1 SQVTM and CDR2 ANQGSEA come from the germline V gene. The V and J ends lost 6 bases and 3 bases, in that order; junction bases with no gene match: 15. There are 17 residues in the CDR3. The DNA of the CDR3 is TGCAGCGTCGGAAGTACGGAGGGGACAGGGGTGACAGATACGCAGTATTTT. Translating it yields CSVGSTEGTGVTDTQYF.

This clonotype was counted ten times or more. The chain is built from TRBV28 and TRBJ1-6; no firm D call. Germline loops: CDR1 MDHEN, CDR2 SYDVKM. Trimming left V 4 bases short and J 4 bases short, with 11 bases between. This CDR3 contains 15 residues. The CDR3 region is CASSSSVGYNSPLHF. The CDR3 DNA sequence: TGTGCCAGCAGTTCCAGTGTTGGGTATAATTCACCCCTCCACTTT.

This clonotype was seen many times. V and J are TRBV12-5 and TRBJ1-1; possibly TRBD1 for D (5 bases). This CDR3 contains 15 residues. In germline, CDR1 is LGHNT, CDR2 FRNRAP. Between the trimmed V and J ends, which lost 0 bases and 3 bases, there was a span of 11 bases. The CDR3 DNA reads TGTGCTAGTGGTTTGGTACTAGGGGACTACACTGAAGCTTTCTTT. The encoded protein is CASGLVLGDYTEAFF.

The gene calls are TRBV7-3 and TRBJ2-2; D gene unclear. CDR1 and CDR2 from the germline V gene are SGHTA and FQGTGA. Between the trimmed V and J ends, which lost 5 bases and 6 bases, there was a span of 10 bases. The CDR3 runs to 13 residues. The CDR3, as DNA: TGTGCCAGCAGCCCCCTCGGCGCCGGGGAGCTGTTTTTT. It encodes CASSPLGAGELFF.

The J gene is TRBJ2-7, the V gene TRBV5-1; 14 bases are shared with TRBD2. V gave up 3 bases and J gave up 5 bases; unmatched junction bases: 10. The CDR3 spans 17 residues. Germline CDR1 reads SGHRS; CDR2 reads YFSETQ. This chain's CDR3 is CASSSGLAGADRDEQYF. The CDR3 DNA is TGCGCCAGCAGCTCGGGACTAGCGGGGGCGGATCGGGACGAGCAGTACTTC.

J is TRBJ1-2 and V is TRBV29-1; D is possibly TRBD1 (6 bases). The length of the CDR3 is 13 residues. Germline V gene lookup returns CDR1 SQVTM and CDR2 ANQGSEA. V was pared by 1 base and J by 4 bases, with 10 bases between. For the CDR3, the DNA is TGCAGCGTTGAAGCAGGGGAACTCTATGGCTACACCTTC. Translation gives CSVEAGELYGYTF.

This clonotype was observed a handful of times. The chain carries TRBV7-9 and TRBJ2-5; D remains ambiguous. The CDR3 is 14 residues long. The germline V and J ends were trimmed by 7 bases and 4 bases, with 16 bases remaining between them. Germline CDR1 reads SEHNR; CDR2 reads FQNEAQ (reference sequence). The CDR3 DNA follows: TGTGCCAGCACCCTAGGTAGGGATTCAGAGACCCAGTACTTC. Translation gives CASTLGRDSETQYF.

This clonotype was detected many times. CDR3 in DNA: TGTGCCAGCTCACCGAATGGGGGGAACACTGAAGCTTTCTTT. Encoded protein: CASSPNGGNTEAFF. The chain couples TRBV19 to TRBJ1-1, with D perhaps TRBD1 (5 bases). Between the trimmed V and J ends, which lost 9 bases and 1 base, there was a span of 15 bases. This CDR3 spans 14 amino acids. Germline V gives CDR1 LNHDA, CDR2 SQIVND (reference sequence). Full variable domain (outside the CDR3, taken from reference TRBV19 and TRBJ1-1): DGGITQSPKYLFRKEGQNVTLSCEQNLNHDAMYWYRQDPGQGLRLIYYSQIVNDFQKGDIAEGYSVSREKKESFPLTVTSAQKNPTAFYLCASSPNGGNTEAFFGQGTRLTVV.

A single count supports this clonotype. The gene calls are TRBV7-2 and TRBJ2-2, with D perhaps matching TRBD2 (6 bases). The germline V and J ends were trimmed by 7 bases and 6 bases, with 12 bases remaining between them. This CDR3 is built from 13 residues. Per germline, CDR1 SGHTA and CDR2 FQGNSA. The CDR3 coding sequence is TGTGCCAGCACCCCCGGAGGGGCCGGGGAGCTGTTTTTT. Protein sequence: CASTPGGAGELFF.

The chain recombines TRBV30 with TRBJ2-1, with 7 bases aligning to TRBD1. The V and J ends lost 3 bases and 9 bases, in that order; junction bases with no gene match: 8. Looked up from germline, CDR1 is GTSNPN and CDR2 is SVGIG (reference sequence). This CDR3 spans 13 amino acids. The chain's CDR3 is CAWSSEGAGEQFF. In nucleotides, the CDR3 is TGTGCCTGGAGCTCTGAGGGGGCGGGTGAGCAGTTCTTC.

This clonotype has more than one count but fewer than ten. The rearrangement joins TRBV19 to TRBJ2-3; the D call may be TRBD1 or TRBD2 (5 bases each). Germline V lookup: CDR1 LNHDA, CDR2 SQIVND (reference sequence). This CDR3 region has 17 residues. V was clipped by 5 bases and J by 0 bases, with 18 bases between them. The chain's CDR3 is CASSSRGVPLSTDTQYF. CDR3 nucleotide sequence: TGTGCCAGTAGTTCTCGAGGGGTCCCCCTTAGCACAGATACGCAGTATTTT.

This clonotype was seen many times. V and J are TRBV30 and TRBJ1-2; D gene unclear. This CDR3 is built from 13 residues. From germline, CDR1 is GTSNPN and CDR2 SVGIG (reference sequence). The V gene lost 3 bases and the J gene lost 4 bases, with 12 bases spanning the gap. CDR3 amino acids: CAWRLGSPYGYTF. CDR3 bases: TGTGCCTGGAGGCTAGGGAGTCCCTATGGCTACACCTTC.

This clonotype was found many times. The J gene is TRBJ2-1, the V gene TRBV5-6, with 10 bases matching TRBD2. The trim removed 2 bases at V and 9 bases at J, leaving 8 bases unmatched. This CDR3 comprises 15 residues. CDR1 and CDR2 (germline): SGHDT, YYEEEE. The CDR3 region has the DNA TGTGCCAGCAGCTTTAGGACTAGCGGCCAAGGTGAGCAGTTCTTC. Amino acid sequence: CASSFRTSGQGEQFF.

In its sample, this clonotype was seen many times. This chain links TRBV27 with TRBJ2-7; 8 bases fit TRBD2. CDR1 MNHEY and CDR2 SMNVEV come from the germline V gene (reference sequence). After removal of 3 bases from V and 8 bases from J, the junction contained 15 bases not matched to a gene. The CDR3 consists of 16 residues. In nucleotides, the CDR3 is TGTGCCAGCAGTTTTTTCGGAGCAGCGGGAGATCAAAAGCAGTACTTC. Translating it yields CASSFFGAAGDQKQYF.

This clonotype was recorded many times. The J gene is TRBJ2-1, the V gene TRBV7-2; 11 nucleotides align to TRBD2. With 5 bases clipped from V and 8 bases from J, the junction kept 17 bases outside the gene matches. The CDR3 runs 18 residues. Germline-derived CDR1 and CDR2 are SGHTA and FQGNSA. The CDR3 protein is CASSPARVAGGQSYEQFF. Written as DNA, the CDR3 is TGTGCCAGCAGCCCCGCGCGGGTAGCGGGAGGGCAGAGTTATGAGCAGTTCTTC.

CDR3 loop: CAWSVSHSGNTIYF. CDR3 bases: TGTGCCTGGAGTGTCAGCCACTCTGGAAACACCATATATTTT. V is TRBV30 and J is TRBJ1-3, with D uncertain. Germline CDR1 reads GTSNPN; CDR2 reads SVGIG (reference sequence). V was shortened by 0 bases and J by 0 bases, with 6 bases between the two germline ends. This CDR3 is 14 amino acids long.

This clonotype was observed at least ten times. The chain uses TRBV3-1 and TRBJ1-1; unclear D gene. This CDR3 contains 13 residues. V shed 1 base and J shed 6 bases, with 9 bases lying between them. Germline V gene sequence: CDR1 LGHDT, CDR2 YNNKEL (reference sequence). CDR3 amino acids: CASSQALVAEAFF. CDR3 DNA: TGTGCCAGCAGCCAAGCTTTGGTTGCTGAAGCTTTCTTT.

V usage is TRBV28 and J usage is TRBJ1-1; D call uncertain. Deletions cut 11 bases from V and 4 bases from J, with 14 bases between. The germline CDR1 and CDR2 sequences are MDHEN and SYDVKM. This CDR3 has 12 residues. This CDR3 is CALDGGSTEAFF. In DNA form, the CDR3 reads TGTGCCCTGGACGGCGGCAGCACTGAAGCTTTCTTT. Looking up the rest from reference TRBV28 and TRBJ1-1 gives the full variable domain: DVKVTQSSRYLVKRTGEKVFLECVQDMDHENMFWYRQDPGLGLRLIYFSYDVKMKEKGDIPEGYSVSREKKERFSLILESASTNQTSMYLCALDGGSTEAFFGQGTRLTVV.